A single T cell receptor (beta chain) is shown here with its context. This sample is drawn from a study of blood T cell repertoires in COVID-19. In the study overall: COVID-19 samples, acute and convalescent, were from the United States, Italy and Spain. Sources were T cells, B-cell-depleted T cells, or PBMCs; the material itself was cDNA or gDNA.

With 5 bases removed from V and 4 bases from J, the gap between germline ends came to 12 bases. The CDR3 is 14 amino acids. The germline V gene encodes CDR1 LNHDA and CDR2 SQIVND (reference sequence). The authors' processing: Cell counts per sample came from amplifying reference gene primers. The repertoire was sequenced with immunoSEQ multiplex PCR; TCRdb's copy has only in-frame clones and lacks some. The V and J calls and clone size are taken from that table; D and trimming were inferred from the DNA. The sample includes 65,000 to 90,000 clones, 89% seen only once; the top ten take under 10%. This clonotype was sampled from a man between 45 and 60 years old with acute or convalescent COVID-19. Material for sequencing was peripheral blood. The gene calls are TRBV19 and TRBJ2-1, with D perhaps TRBD2 (5 bases). CDR3 region: CASSGLAVYNEQFF. CDR3 DNA sequence: TGTGCCAGTAGTGGGCTAGCCGTATACAATGAGCAGTTCTTC.